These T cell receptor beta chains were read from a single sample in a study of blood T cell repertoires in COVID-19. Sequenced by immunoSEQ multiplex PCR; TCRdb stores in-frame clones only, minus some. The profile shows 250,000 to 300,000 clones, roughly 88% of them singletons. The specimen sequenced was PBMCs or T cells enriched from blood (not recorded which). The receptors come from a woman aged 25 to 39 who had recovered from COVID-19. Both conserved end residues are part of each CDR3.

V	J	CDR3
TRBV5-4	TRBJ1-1	CASVPTGDATEAFF
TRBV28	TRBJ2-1	CASSFDLGLYNEQFF
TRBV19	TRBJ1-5	CASSLTGTGQPQHF
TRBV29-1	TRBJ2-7	CSVGTGLRGEQYF
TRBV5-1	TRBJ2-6	CASSYYRATGANVLTF
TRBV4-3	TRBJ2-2	CASSPDREAGELFF
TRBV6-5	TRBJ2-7	CASSRTSGATYEQYF
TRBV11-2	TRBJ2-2	CASSLGLAGSSTGELFF
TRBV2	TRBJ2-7	CASSGGRMEQYF
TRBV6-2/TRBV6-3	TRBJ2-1	CASSYRPGRGGRPRRNEQFF
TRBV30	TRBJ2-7	CAWGRGLSYEQYF
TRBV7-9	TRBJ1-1	CASSPSEGTDFF
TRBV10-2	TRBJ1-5	CASSNGTVDNQPQHF
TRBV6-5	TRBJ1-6	CASSYSGGNSPLHF
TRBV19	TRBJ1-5	CASSTEATGGAQPQHF
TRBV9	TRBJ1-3	CASSVSSEGVAGNTIYF
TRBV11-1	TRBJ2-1	CASSLALGGGYNEQFF
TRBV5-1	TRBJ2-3	CASSPQGADTQYF
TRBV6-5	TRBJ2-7	CASSYSIMGGTPYF
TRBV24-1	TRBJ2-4	CATSDPLSTGNIQYF
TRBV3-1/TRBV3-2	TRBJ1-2	CASSQDWSGTVYNYGYTF
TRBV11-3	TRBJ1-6	CASSLSWGQGSYSPLHF
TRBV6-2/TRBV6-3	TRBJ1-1	CASSEGLTEAFF
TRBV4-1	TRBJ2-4	CASSHLPVAKNIQYF
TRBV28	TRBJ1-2	CASSFTPQQDNNYGYTF
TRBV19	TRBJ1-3	CASTGARGGTSGNTIYF
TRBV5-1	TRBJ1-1	CASREGNTEAFF
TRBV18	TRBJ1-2	CASSPSGDRAYGYTF
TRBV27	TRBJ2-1	CASSLAGGPYNEQFF
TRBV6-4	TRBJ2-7	CASPSLGQSWGLGAYEQYF
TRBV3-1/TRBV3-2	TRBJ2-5	CASSRDGLAGETQYF
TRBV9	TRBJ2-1	CASSARQGFDEQFF
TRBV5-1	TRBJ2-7	CASSLQPQGAAYEQYF
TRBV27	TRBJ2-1	CASRHLRQGPLGQFF
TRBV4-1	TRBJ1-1	CASSQIGAGTEAFF
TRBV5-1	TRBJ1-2	CASSRPDGAGGGYTF
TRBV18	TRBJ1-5	CASSLDRDQPQHF
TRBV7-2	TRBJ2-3	CASSADWTSGRASTQYF
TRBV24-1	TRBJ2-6	CATSDFGTVLYSGANVLTF
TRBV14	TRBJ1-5	CASSQVNRETGNQPQHF
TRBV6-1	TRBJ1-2	CASSEATGHYPNYGYTF
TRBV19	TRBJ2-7	CASSIISGRAPYEQYF
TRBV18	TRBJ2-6	CASSPIRGTGQGPYGANVLTF
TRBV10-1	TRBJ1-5	CASSGHAEPQHF
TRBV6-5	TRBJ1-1	CASSYSGTGGGTEAFF
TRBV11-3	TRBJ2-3	CASSLLPGGTDTQYF
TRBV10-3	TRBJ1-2	CAISFQGARGYGYTF
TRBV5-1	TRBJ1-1	CASSLTGFTEAFF
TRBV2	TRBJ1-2	CASSEGTGYGYTF
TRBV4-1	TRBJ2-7	CASSQVRGTLNEQYF
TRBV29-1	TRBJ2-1	CSVPIPYIPVYNEQFF
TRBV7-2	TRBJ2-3	CASSSTTDTQYF
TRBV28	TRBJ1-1	CASSLSWGRVNTEAFF
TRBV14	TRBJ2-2	CASSRWRAGELFF
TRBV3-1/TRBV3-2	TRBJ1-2	CASSHLDWRGRKGYTF